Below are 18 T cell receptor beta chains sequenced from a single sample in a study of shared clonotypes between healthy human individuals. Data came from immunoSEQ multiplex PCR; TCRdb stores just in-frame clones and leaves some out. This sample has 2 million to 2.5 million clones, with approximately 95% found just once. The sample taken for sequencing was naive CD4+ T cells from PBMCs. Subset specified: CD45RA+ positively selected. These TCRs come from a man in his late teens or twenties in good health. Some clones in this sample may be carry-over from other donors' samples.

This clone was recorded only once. Here the CDR3 DNA reads TGTGCCAGCAGTGAAGCAATAGCGGCAACCTACGAGCAGTACTTC. Its protein is CASSEAIAATYEQYF. The chain uses TRBV6-1 and TRBJ2-7; perhaps TRBD2 as D (6 bases). CDR1 and CDR2 (germline): MNHNS, SASEGT. The V gene lost 0 bases and the J gene lost 2 bases, with 11 bases spanning the gap. CDR3 size: 15 residues.

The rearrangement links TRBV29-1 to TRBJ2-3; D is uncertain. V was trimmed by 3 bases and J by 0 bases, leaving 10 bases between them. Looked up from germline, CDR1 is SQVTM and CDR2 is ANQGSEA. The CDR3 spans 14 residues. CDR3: CSVEWPASTDTQYF. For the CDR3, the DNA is TGCAGCGTTGAGTGGCCAGCTAGCACAGATACGCAGTATTTT.

The CDR3 spells CASSSGTQGTDEQYF. In DNA, the CDR3 is TGCGCCAGCAGCTCCGGGACCCAGGGTACGGACGAGCAGTACTTC. This rearrangement joins TRBV5-1 to TRBJ2-7, with D perhaps TRBD1 or TRBD2 (5 bases each). Trimming left V 3 bases short and J 5 bases short, with 18 bases between. CDR1 SGHRS and CDR2 YFSETQ come from the germline V gene. This CDR3 has 15 residues.

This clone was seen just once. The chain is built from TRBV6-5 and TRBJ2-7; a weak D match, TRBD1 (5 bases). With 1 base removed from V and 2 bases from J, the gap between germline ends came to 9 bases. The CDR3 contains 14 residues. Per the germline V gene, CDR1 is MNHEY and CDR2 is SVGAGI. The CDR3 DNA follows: TGTGCCAGCAGTTACTACAGGAATGCCTACGAGCAGTACTTC. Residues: CASSYYRNAYEQYF.

The CDR3 sequence is CASSLELGIPGYTF. The DNA for the CDR3 is TGCGCCAGCAGCCTGGAATTGGGGATCCCTGGCTACACCTTC. The rearrangement uses TRBV5-1 and TRBJ1-2; D not certain. The V end was cut by 4 bases, the J end by 7 bases, with 17 bases between. Germline V lookup: CDR1 SGHRS, CDR2 YFSETQ. The CDR3 contains 14 residues.

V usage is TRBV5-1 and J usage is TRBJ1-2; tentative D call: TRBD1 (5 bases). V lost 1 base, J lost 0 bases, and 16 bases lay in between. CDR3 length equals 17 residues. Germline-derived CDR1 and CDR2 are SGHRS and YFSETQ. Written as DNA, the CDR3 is TGCGCCAGCAGCTTGAACTCTCTTACAGGAGCTAACTATGGCTACACCTTC. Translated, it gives CASSLNSLTGANYGYTF.

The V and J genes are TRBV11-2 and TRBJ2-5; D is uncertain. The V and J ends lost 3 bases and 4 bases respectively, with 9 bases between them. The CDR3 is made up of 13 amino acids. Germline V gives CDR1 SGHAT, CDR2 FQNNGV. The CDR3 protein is CASSLLGIETQYF. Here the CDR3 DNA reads TGTGCCAGCAGCTTGTTGGGTATAGAGACCCAGTACTTC.

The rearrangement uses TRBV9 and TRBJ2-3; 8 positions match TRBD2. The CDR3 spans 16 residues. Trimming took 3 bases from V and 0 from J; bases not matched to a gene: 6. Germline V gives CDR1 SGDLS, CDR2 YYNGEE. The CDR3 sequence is CASSGSGTTSTDTQYF. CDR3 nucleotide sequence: TGTGCCAGCAGCGGTAGCGGGACAACTAGCACAGATACGCAGTATTTT.

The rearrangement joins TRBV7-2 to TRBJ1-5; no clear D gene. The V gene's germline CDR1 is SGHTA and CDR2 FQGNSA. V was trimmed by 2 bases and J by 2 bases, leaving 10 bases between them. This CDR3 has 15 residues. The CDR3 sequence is CASSLSGWGNQPQHF. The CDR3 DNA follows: TGTGCCAGCAGCTTATCCGGATGGGGCAATCAGCCCCAGCATTTT.

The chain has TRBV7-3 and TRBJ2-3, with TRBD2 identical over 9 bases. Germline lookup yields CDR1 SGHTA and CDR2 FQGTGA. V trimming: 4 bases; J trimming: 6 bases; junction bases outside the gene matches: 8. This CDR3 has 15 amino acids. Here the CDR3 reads CASSYSGSKSDTQYF. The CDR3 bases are TGTGCCAGCAGCTATAGCGGGAGTAAAAGCGATACGCAGTATTTT.

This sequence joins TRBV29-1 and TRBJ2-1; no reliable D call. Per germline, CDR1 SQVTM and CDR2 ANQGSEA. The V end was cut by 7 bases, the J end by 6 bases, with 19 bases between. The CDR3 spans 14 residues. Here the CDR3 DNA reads TGCAGCGCCTGCCGGGTTGACCTCCTCAATGAGCAGTTCTTC. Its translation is CSACRVDLLNEQFF.

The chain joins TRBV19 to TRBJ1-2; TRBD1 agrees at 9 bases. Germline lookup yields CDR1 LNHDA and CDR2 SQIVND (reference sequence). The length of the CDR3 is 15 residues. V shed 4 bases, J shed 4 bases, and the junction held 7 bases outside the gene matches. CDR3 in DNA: TGTGCCAGTAGTACGGACAGGGGAGGGGGCTATGGCTACACCTTC. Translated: CASSTDRGGGYGYTF. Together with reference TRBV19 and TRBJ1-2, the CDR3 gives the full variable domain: DGGITQSPKYLFRKEGQNVTLSCEQNLNHDAMYWYRQDPGQGLRLIYYSQIVNDFQKGDIAEGYSVSREKKESFPLTVTSAQKNPTAFYLCASSTDRGGGYGYTFGSGTRLTVV.

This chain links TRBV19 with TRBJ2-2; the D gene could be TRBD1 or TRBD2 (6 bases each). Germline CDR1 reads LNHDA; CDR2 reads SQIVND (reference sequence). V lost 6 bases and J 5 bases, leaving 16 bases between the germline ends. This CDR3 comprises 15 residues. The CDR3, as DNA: TGTGCCAGTAGGATACGGGGCGGGACAACCGGGGAGCTGTTTTTT. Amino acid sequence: CASRIRGGTTGELFF.

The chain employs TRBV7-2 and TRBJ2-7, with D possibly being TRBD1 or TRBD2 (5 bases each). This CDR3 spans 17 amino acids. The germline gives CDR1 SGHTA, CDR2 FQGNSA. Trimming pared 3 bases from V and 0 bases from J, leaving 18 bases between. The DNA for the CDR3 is TGTGCCAGCAGCTTTAGGGTGGGGGACCTGAGCTCCTACGAGCAGTACTTC. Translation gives CASSFRVGDLSSYEQYF.

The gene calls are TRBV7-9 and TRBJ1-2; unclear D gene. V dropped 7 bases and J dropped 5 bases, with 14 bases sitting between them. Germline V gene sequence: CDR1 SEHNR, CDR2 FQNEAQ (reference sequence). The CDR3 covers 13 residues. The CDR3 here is CASIPKAGYGYTF. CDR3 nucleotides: TGTGCCAGCATCCCCAAGGCGGGGTATGGCTACACCTTC.

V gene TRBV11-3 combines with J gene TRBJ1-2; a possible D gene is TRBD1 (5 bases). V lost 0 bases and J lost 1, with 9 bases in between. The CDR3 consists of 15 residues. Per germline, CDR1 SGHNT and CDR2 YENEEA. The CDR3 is CASSLETELNYGYTF. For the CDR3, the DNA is TGTGCCAGCAGCTTAGAGACAGAGCTTAACTATGGCTACACCTTC.

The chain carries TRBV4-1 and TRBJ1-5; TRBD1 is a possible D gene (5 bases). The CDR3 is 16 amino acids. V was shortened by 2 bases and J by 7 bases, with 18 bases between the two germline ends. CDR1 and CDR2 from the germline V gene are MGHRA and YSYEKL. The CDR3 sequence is CASSQLSGGGEQPQHF. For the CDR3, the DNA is TGCGCCAGCAGCCAACTCAGCGGGGGAGGAGAGCAGCCCCAGCATTTT.

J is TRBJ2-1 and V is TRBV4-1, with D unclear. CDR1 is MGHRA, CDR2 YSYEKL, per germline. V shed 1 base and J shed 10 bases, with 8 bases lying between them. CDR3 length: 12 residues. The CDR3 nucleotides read TGCGCCAGCAGCCAAGGGGTTCCAGAGCAGTTCTTC. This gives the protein CASSQGVPEQFF.